The 32 T cell receptor beta chains presented below share a single source sample, sequenced in a study of cytomegalovirus exposure and HLA in healthy donors. The primer mix had 60 Vbeta and 13 Jbeta primers. Data came from immunoSEQ multiplex PCR; TCRdb stores just in-frame clones and leaves some out. The data hold 200,000 to 250,000 clones, with 75% to 80% observed a single time. Sequencing was carried out using PBMCs. These receptors all come from a man between 18 and 35 years old in good health and CMV-seronegative.

The V gene is TRBV7-2, the J gene TRBJ2-5, with D perhaps TRBD1 (6 bases). CDR1 SGHTA and CDR2 FQGNSA come from the germline V gene. The CDR3 has 13 residues. Trimming stripped 5 bases from V and 4 bases from J, with 11 bases between. CDR3 bases: TGTGCCAGCAGCAGCGGACAGCTAGAGACCCAGTACTTC. It encodes CASSSGQLETQYF. Full variable domain (missing parts from reference TRBV7-2 and TRBJ2-5): GAGVSQSPSNKVTEKGKDVELRCDPISGHTALYWYRQSLGQGLEFLIYFQGNSAPDKSGLPSDRFSAERTGGSVSTLTIQRTQQEDSAVYLCASSSGQLETQYFGPGTRLLVL.

This chain links TRBV7-2 with TRBJ2-3, with D maybe TRBD2 (6 bases). The V and J ends lost 5 bases and 2 bases respectively, with 11 bases between them. From germline, CDR1 is SGHTA and CDR2 FQGNSA. This CDR3 comprises 14 residues. The CDR3 protein is CASSLGTYTDTQYF. CDR3 sequence (DNA): TGTGCCAGCAGCCTCGGGACTTACACAGATACGCAGTATTTT. Using reference TRBV7-2 and TRBJ2-3 for the parts outside the CDR3, the full variable domain is GAGVSQSPSNKVTEKGKDVELRCDPISGHTALYWYRQSLGQGLEFLIYFQGNSAPDKSGLPSDRFSAERTGGSVSTLTIQRTQQEDSAVYLCASSLGTYTDTQYFGPGTRLTVL.

The genes are TRBV27 and TRBJ1-2; 8 bases map to TRBD1. The germline gives CDR1 MNHEY, CDR2 SMNVEV (reference sequence). J gave up 6 bases and V 5 bases, and 5 bases lay outside the gene matches. CDR3 length: 13 residues. For the CDR3, the DNA is TGTGCCAGCAGTCCGACAGGGGCTCATGGCTACACCTTC. Protein: CASSPTGAHGYTF.

J is TRBJ2-1 and V is TRBV4-3, with D perhaps TRBD2 (5 bases). V shed 0 bases and J shed 7 bases, with 10 bases lying between them. Germline values: CDR1 LGHNA, CDR2 YSLEER. The CDR3 sequence is 14 residues long. The CDR3 protein is CASSQERVGNEQFF. DNA of the CDR3: TGCGCCAGCAGCCAAGAGAGGGTAGGTAATGAGCAGTTCTTC.

This chain links TRBV30 with TRBJ1-6; 7 positions match TRBD1. The CDR3 runs to 13 residues. Germline assignment: CDR1 GTSNPN and CDR2 SVGIG (reference sequence). V was clipped by 5 bases and J by 6 bases; unmatched bases: 4. DNA for the CDR3: TGTGCCTGGGGTACAGGGGTTAATTCACCCCTCCACTTT. Amino acid sequence: CAWGTGVNSPLHF.

The chain carries TRBV2 and TRBJ2-7; 8 nucleotides agree with TRBD1. Trimming removed 5 bases from V and 2 bases from J; junction bases left unmatched: 5. This CDR3 spans 14 amino acids. In germline, CDR1 is SNHLY, CDR2 FYNNEI. The CDR3, as DNA: TGTGCCAGCAGTAACAACAGGGGGACCTACGAGCAGTACTTC. Encoded protein: CASSNNRGTYEQYF.

This chain connects TRBV7-6 to TRBJ1-4, with unresolved D. V was clipped by 5 bases and J by 8 bases, with 9 bases between them. The CDR3 extends over 12 amino acids. Germline V CDR1 and CDR2: SGHVS, FNYEAQ. The CDR3 DNA is TGTGCCAGCAGCCCCCCGGGAGAAAAACTGTTTTTT. Its protein is CASSPPGEKLFF.

The chain couples TRBV5-1 to TRBJ1-6; TRBD1 matches at 7 bases. The V gene's germline CDR1 is SGHRS and CDR2 YFSETQ. Trimming at V came to 3 bases and at J to 3 bases, leaving 6 bases not matched to a gene. The CDR3 sequence is 16 residues long. Here the CDR3 reads CASSWVTGDYNSPLHF. DNA of the CDR3: TGCGCCAGCAGCTGGGTTACAGGGGACTATAATTCACCCCTCCACTTT. The full variable domain, with the rest looked up from reference TRBV5-1 and TRBJ1-6, is KAGVTQTPRYLIKTRGQQVTLSCSPISGHRSVSWYQQTPGQGLQFLFEYFSETQRNKGNFPGRFSGRQFSNSRSEMNVSTLELGDSALYLCASSWVTGDYNSPLHFGNGTRLTVT.

V usage is TRBV6-1 and J usage is TRBJ2-7, with TRBD1 matching over 7 bases. The germline V gene encodes CDR1 MNHNS and CDR2 SASEGT. The CDR3 covers 14 residues. Trimming removed 0 bases from V and 6 bases from J; junction bases left unmatched: 5. This CDR3 reads CASSEAGAGGEQYF. The DNA of the CDR3 is TGTGCCAGCAGTGAAGCGGGGGCAGGGGGCGAGCAGTACTTC.

This rearrangement joins TRBV9 to TRBJ2-1; 12 bases line up with TRBD2. This CDR3 is built from 16 residues. V was pared by 4 bases and J by 6 bases, with 8 bases of the junction left unmatched. Germline lookup yields CDR1 SGDLS and CDR2 YYNGEE. The CDR3 spells CASSLQTSGSTNEQFF. Here the CDR3 DNA reads TGTGCCAGCAGCCTCCAGACTAGCGGGAGTACCAATGAGCAGTTCTTC.

In nucleotides, the CDR3 is TGTGCCAGCGGACAGGGACAAGGGGGCACTGAAGCTTTCTTT. It yields the protein CASGQGQGGTEAFF. This sequence joins TRBV2 and TRBJ1-1; 8 positions agree with TRBD1. The germline CDR1 and CDR2 sequences are SNHLY and FYNNEI. This CDR3 spans 14 amino acids. Losses at the gene ends were 8 bases for V and 4 bases for J; bases not matched to a gene: 9.

The J gene is TRBJ1-1, the V gene TRBV4-1; D is possibly TRBD1 (5 bases). Trimming cost V 0 bases and J 5 bases, with 7 bases left between them. The CDR3 contains 13 residues. Germline V CDR1 and CDR2: MGHRA, YSYEKL. The CDR3 DNA reads TGCGCCAGCAGCCAAGAACAGGAAACTGAAGCTTTCTTT. Its translation: CASSQEQETEAFF.

This clone has only one observation. The J gene is TRBJ2-2, the V gene TRBV5-1; TRBD1 is a possible D gene (7 bases). The V and J ends lost 4 bases and 0 bases respectively, with 13 bases between them. There are 16 residues in the CDR3. Per germline, CDR1 SGHRS and CDR2 YFSETQ. Written as DNA, the CDR3 is TGCGCCAGCAGCCCGGAGGGACAGTCGAACACCGGGGAGCTGTTTTTT. Its translation is CASSPEGQSNTGELFF.

V is TRBV27 and J is TRBJ2-1; 14 nucleotides line up with TRBD2. The V and J ends lost 4 bases and 8 bases, in that order; junction bases with no gene match: 7. The CDR3 is 16 residues long. The germline V gene encodes CDR1 MNHEY and CDR2 SMNVEV (reference sequence). The CDR3 DNA sequence: TGTGCCAGCAGTTACGAGGGACTAGCGGGAGAAGATGAGCAGTTCTTC. Amino acid sequence: CASSYEGLAGEDEQFF.

A word on this clone: The junction departs from germline at one end; a sequencing error may be responsible. This chain joins TRBV5-1 and TRBJ1-5; 8 bases match TRBD1. The length of the CDR3 is 15 residues. Germline lookup yields CDR1 SGHRS and CDR2 YFSETQ. The CDR3 region has the DNA TGCGCCAGCAGCCCGGGACAGGCTAGCAATCAGTCCCAGCATTTT. It yields the protein CASSPGQASNQSQHF. The full variable domain, its missing parts supplied by reference TRBV5-1 and TRBJ1-5, is KAGVTQTPRYLIKTRGQQVTLSCSPISGHRSVSWYQQTPGQGLQFLFEYFSETQRNKGNFPGRFSGRQFSNSRSEMNVSTLELGDSALYLCASSPGQASNQSQHFGDGTRLSIL.

This clone was observed a few times. The chain's CDR3 is CASKTGQEQETQYF. The CDR3 DNA follows: TGTGCCAGCAAGACCGGACAGGAACAAGAGACCCAGTACTTC. This rearrangement joins TRBV6-1 to TRBJ2-5, with 7 nucleotides matching TRBD1. The trim removed 7 bases at V and 2 bases at J, leaving 7 bases unmatched. CDR1 and CDR2 from the germline V gene are MNHNS and SASEGT. CDR3 length: 14 amino acids.

The table lists this clone with a few counts. The chain combines TRBV6-4 with TRBJ2-1, with D maybe TRBD1 (6 bases). V was trimmed by 0 bases and J by 8 bases, leaving 14 bases between them. The CDR3 length is 15 residues. In germline, CDR1 is MRHNA, CDR2 SNTAGT. The CDR3 here is CASSDSIQGLDEQFF. The CDR3, as DNA: TGTGCCAGCAGTGACTCGATTCAGGGGCTCGATGAGCAGTTCTTC.

This clone was seen a few times. Additional DNA sequences in this sample encode the identical CDR3. The chain uses TRBV2 and TRBJ2-1; D is unresolved. CDR1 and CDR2 (germline): SNHLY, FYNNEI. Trimming took 8 bases from V and 3 from J, leaving 5 bases between them. CDR3 size: 11 residues. The chain's CDR3 is CASQVYNEQFF. CDR3 DNA sequence: TGTGCCAGCCAGGTCTACAATGAGCAGTTCTTC.

This chain uses TRBV30 with TRBJ2-7, with 14 positions matching TRBD2. V gave up 3 bases and J gave up 7 bases; unmatched junction bases: 26. This CDR3 region has 21 residues. Germline values: CDR1 GTSNPN, CDR2 SVGIG (reference sequence). CDR3 sequence: CAWSSEAHRGLAGVRPREQYF. As DNA, the CDR3 is TGTGCCTGGAGCTCGGAGGCACACAGGGGACTAGCGGGAGTCAGGCCAAGGGAGCAGTACTTC.

V gene TRBV9 combines with J gene TRBJ1-2; D perhaps matches TRBD1 (5 bases). This CDR3 region has 13 residues. The V and J ends lost 3 bases and 4 bases respectively, with 10 bases between them. Germline CDR1 SGDLS, CDR2 YYNGEE. The CDR3 coding sequence is TGTGCCAGCAGCGAGGGGACTAGCTATGGCTACACCTTC. As protein: CASSEGTSYGYTF.

The chain links TRBV6-5 to TRBJ1-5; D unresolved. Trimming took off 2 bases at V and 1 base at J, with 9 bases between the two ends. CDR1 and CDR2 from the germline V gene are MNHEY and SVGAGI. The CDR3 loop spans 15 amino acids. The CDR3 nucleotides are TGTGCCAGCAGTTACGACTCCACCAGCAATCAGCCCCAGCATTTT. Protein: CASSYDSTSNQPQHF.

V gene TRBV11-2 combines with J gene TRBJ2-7; 12 bases are shared with TRBD2. J gave up 3 bases and V 0 bases, and 15 bases lay outside the gene matches. Germline assignment: CDR1 SGHAT and CDR2 FQNNGV. This CDR3 contains 20 residues. The CDR3 loop is CASSLEGGLAGGSYFYEQYF. The CDR3 nucleotides read TGTGCCAGCAGCTTAGAGGGGGGGCTAGCGGGAGGGTCCTACTTCTACGAGCAGTACTTC.

V and J are TRBV7-2 and TRBJ2-5; D is ambiguous. The CDR3 contains 13 residues. V lost 1 base and J 2 bases, leaving 5 bases between the germline ends. The V gene's germline CDR1 is SGHTA and CDR2 FQGNSA. This CDR3 is CASSLGQQETQYF. The CDR3 coding sequence is TGTGCCAGCAGCTTAGGTCAGCAAGAGACCCAGTACTTC. The complete variable domain, with remaining parts taken from reference TRBV7-2 and TRBJ2-5, reads GAGVSQSPSNKVTEKGKDVELRCDPISGHTALYWYRQSLGQGLEFLIYFQGNSAPDKSGLPSDRFSAERTGGSVSTLTIQRTQQEDSAVYLCASSLGQQETQYFGPGTRLLVL.

This rearrangement joins TRBV7-9 to TRBJ2-5; 7 nucleotides match TRBD2. Trimming cost V 2 bases and J 0 bases; bases outside gene matches: 3. Germline loops: CDR1 SEHNR, CDR2 FQNEAQ (reference sequence). The CDR3 is 15 amino acids. CDR3 amino acids: CASSLNAGDQETQYF. The DNA for the CDR3 is TGTGCCAGCAGCTTAAATGCGGGGGACCAAGAGACCCAGTACTTC.

As regards this clone: One end of the junction does not line up with germline, which may come from a read error. The chain recombines TRBV25-1 with TRBJ2-7, with 10 nucleotides matching TRBD1. The CDR3 consists of 15 residues. CDR1 and CDR2 from the germline V gene are MGHDK and SYGVNS. Here the CDR3 DNA reads TGTGCCAGCAGTGGCCCGGGACAGGGGACCTACGGGCAGTACTTC. Protein product: CASSGPGQGTYGQYF.

The chain couples TRBV15 to TRBJ1-3; D not certain. From germline, CDR1 is LNHNV and CDR2 YYDKDF (reference sequence). CDR3 size: 14 residues. The V end was cut by 1 base, the J end by 2 bases, with 6 bases between. DNA for the CDR3: TGTGCCACCAGCAGAGCCGCGACTGGAAACACCATATATTTT. The encoded protein is CATSRAATGNTIYF.

The chain couples TRBV2 to TRBJ2-4, with D perhaps TRBD1 (6 bases). The CDR3 totals 14 residues. Germline lookup yields CDR1 SNHLY and CDR2 FYNNEI. Trimming took off 3 bases at V and 7 bases at J, with 13 bases between the two ends. In DNA form, the CDR3 reads TGTGCCAGCAGTGAGCGGGCAGGGGCGAACATTCAGTACTTC. Its translation is CASSERAGANIQYF.

The rearrangement joins TRBV27 to TRBJ2-3, with TRBD2 as a possible D gene (5 bases). Germline V CDR1 and CDR2: MNHEY, SMNVEV (reference sequence). V was cut by 6 bases and J by 2 bases, with 9 bases left in between. The CDR3 has 13 residues. The CDR3 nucleotides are TGTGCCAGCAGACTAGATTCCACAGATACGCAGTATTTT. It encodes CASRLDSTDTQYF.

This clone was recorded only once. Within the sample, other DNA sequences also encode this same CDR3. This rearrangement joins TRBV29-1 to TRBJ2-5, with TRBD2 matching 12 bases. This CDR3 is 16 amino acids long. V lost 3 bases to trimming and J lost 4 bases; unmatched junction nucleotides: 9. CDR1 and CDR2 from the germline V gene are SQVTM and ANQGSEA. The CDR3 spells CSVDGLAGGRRETQYF. The CDR3 nucleotides read TGCAGCGTTGATGGGCTAGCGGGAGGGCGAAGAGAGACCCAGTACTTC.

Note on this clone: Other DNA sequences from this sample encode an identical CDR3 as well. The V and J genes are TRBV5-8 and TRBJ1-4; no definite D call. V lost 0 bases, J lost 4 bases, and 10 bases lay in between. This CDR3 spans 15 amino acids. Germline CDR1 reads SGHTS; CDR2 reads YDEGEE. CDR3 in DNA: TGTGCCAGCAGCTTGGGACAAGGACTTAATGAAAAACTGTTTTTT. Encoded protein: CASSLGQGLNEKLFF.

The chain employs TRBV11-3 and TRBJ1-1; 11 nucleotides line up with TRBD1. The V and J ends lost 6 bases and 3 bases, in that order; junction bases with no gene match: 3. Germline V gene sequence: CDR1 SGHNT, CDR2 YENEEA. The CDR3 runs 14 residues. This CDR3 reads CASSLGQGDTEAFF. DNA of the CDR3: TGTGCCAGCAGTTTGGGACAGGGGGACACTGAAGCTTTCTTT.

The V call is TRBV7-9, the J call TRBJ2-7; 7 bases map to TRBD2. The length of the CDR3 is 13 residues. Germline CDR1 is SEHNR and CDR2 is FQNEAQ (reference sequence). V lost 8 bases and J lost 3; bases outside the gene matches: 7. This CDR3 reads CASGLADYYEQYF. Here the CDR3 DNA reads TGTGCCAGCGGGCTAGCGGACTACTACGAGCAGTACTTC. Filled out from reference TRBV7-9 and TRBJ2-7, the complete variable domain reads DTGVSQNPRHKITKRGQNVTFRCDPISEHNRLYWYRQTLGQGPEFLTYFQNEAQLEKSRLLSDRFSAERPKGSFSTLEIQRTEQGDSAMYLCASGLADYYEQYFGPGTRLTVT.